The next 26 T cell receptor beta chains were all read from a single sample in a study of cytomegalovirus exposure and HLA in healthy donors. The PCR ran on 60 Vbeta and 13 Jbeta primers. Profiling relied on immunoSEQ multiplex PCR, and the TCRdb table lists in-frame clones only, not all of them. The sample records around 150,000 clones, roughly 60% being singletons. Specimen: PBMCs. These receptors were taken from a woman between 35 and 50 years old in good health and CMV-seronegative.

The DNA of the CDR3 is TGTGCCAGCAGCTGGGGACAGGGGGATTTTCAGCAGTACTTC. It encodes CASSWGQGDFQQYF. The chain is built from TRBV6-5 and TRBJ2-7, with 11 nucleotides matching TRBD1. CDR3 length: 14 residues. J lost 8 bases, V lost 6 bases, and 9 bases had no gene match. Germline V gene sequence: CDR1 MNHEY, CDR2 SVGAGI.

This chain connects TRBV6-1 to TRBJ1-5; no definite D call. The V end lost 3 bases, the J end lost 3 bases, and 18 bases lay between the germline ends. Per germline, CDR1 MNHNS and CDR2 SASEGT. CDR3 size: 17 residues. The CDR3, as DNA: TGTGCCAGCAGTGAGGGAACTAGTGCCCGGCACAATCAGCCCCAGCATTTT. It codes for CASSEGTSARHNQPQHF.

V and J are TRBV5-1 and TRBJ2-7; TRBD1 might be the D (5 bases). This CDR3 is built from 14 residues. CDR1 is SGHRS, CDR2 YFSETQ, per germline. V shed 9 bases and J shed 4 bases, with 20 bases lying between them. CDR3 bases: TGCGCCACCTCCCCGTCGGACAACGTTTACGAGCAGTACTTC. Amino acid sequence: CATSPSDNVYEQYF.

The rearrangement joins TRBV28 to TRBJ2-1, with 15 nucleotides matching TRBD2. The CDR3 loop spans 18 amino acids. Per the germline V gene, CDR1 is MDHEN and CDR2 is SYDVKM. J gave up 8 bases and V 6 bases, and 14 bases lay outside the gene matches. CDR3 nucleotides: TGTGCCAGCAGCACGTACCGATGGACTAGCGGGGGGGCAGATGAGCAGTTCTTC. Translating it yields CASSTYRWTSGGADEQFF.

The V call is TRBV30, the J call TRBJ1-1; D unresolved. Germline V CDR1 and CDR2: GTSNPN, SVGIG (reference sequence). V gave up 4 bases and J gave up 0 bases, with 9 bases separating them. This CDR3 is 13 amino acids long. CDR3 sequence reads: CAWKEHLNTEAFF. In nucleotides, the CDR3 is TGTGCCTGGAAAGAACATTTGAACACTGAAGCTTTCTTT.

V gene TRBV10-3 combines with J gene TRBJ1-3, with D maybe TRBD1 (5 bases). Per the germline V gene, CDR1 is ENHRY and CDR2 is SYGVKD. V was clipped by 6 bases and J by 0 bases, with 6 bases between them. The CDR3 has 13 residues. The CDR3 region is CAISDSSGNTIYF. CDR3 sequence (DNA): TGTGCCATCAGCGACAGCTCTGGAAACACCATATATTTT.

This clone was counted only a few times. This chain uses TRBV5-8 with TRBJ2-2; 9 bases fit TRBD1. V dropped 2 bases and J dropped 5; count of bases not matched to a gene: 4. CDR3 size: 15 residues. CDR1 and CDR2 (germline): SGHTS, YDEGEE. The chain's CDR3 is CASSFRTGETGELFF. DNA of the CDR3: TGTGCCAGCAGCTTTCGGACAGGGGAAACCGGGGAGCTGTTTTTT.

The rearrangement uses TRBV6-5 and TRBJ1-5; 8 nucleotides match TRBD1. The CDR3 consists of 16 residues. With V trimmed by 2 bases and J by 1 base, 4 bases remained unmatched. Germline CDR1 reads MNHEY; CDR2 reads SVGAGI. Here the CDR3 reads CASSYTHRGSNQPQHF. The CDR3 DNA sequence: TGTGCCAGCAGTTACACCCACAGGGGGAGCAATCAGCCCCAGCATTTT.

The rearrangement uses TRBV4-1 and TRBJ1-5; 10 bases match TRBD1. This CDR3 has 14 residues. Looked up from germline, CDR1 is MGHRA and CDR2 is YSYEKL. V was pared by 4 bases and J by 5 bases, with 2 bases of the junction left unmatched. In DNA form, the CDR3 reads TGCGCCAGCAGCCTGGACAGGGGGGATCAGCCCCAGCATTTT. Translation gives CASSLDRGDQPQHF.

The genes are TRBV7-6 and TRBJ2-3; TRBD2 matches at 10 bases. The J segment lost 0 bases and the V segment lost 3 bases, leaving 3 bases of the junction unmatched. Germline loops: CDR1 SGHVS, CDR2 FNYEAQ. This CDR3 comprises 16 residues. The CDR3 sequence: CASSLSSGGSTDTQYF. The CDR3 bases are TGTGCCAGCAGCTTGAGTAGCGGGGGGAGCACAGATACGCAGTATTTT.

The V and J genes are TRBV7-2 and TRBJ2-1; weak D call: TRBD2 (6 bases). V lost 1 base, J lost 7 bases, and 14 bases lay in between. Germline CDR1 reads SGHTA; CDR2 reads FQGNSA. This CDR3 is 15 amino acids long. The CDR3 region is CASSLDRGGGNEQFF. In DNA form, the CDR3 reads TGTGCCAGCAGCTTAGACCGGGGAGGTGGGAATGAGCAGTTCTTC.

The rearrangement links TRBV28 to TRBJ2-7; D may be TRBD1 (5 bases). The CDR3 is made up of 15 amino acids. The V end lost 4 bases, the J end lost 0 bases, and 13 bases lay between the germline ends. Germline-derived CDR1 and CDR2 are MDHEN and SYDVKM. CDR3 sequence (DNA): TGTGCCAGCAGTTCAACAGGAACAAGCTCCTACGAGCAGTACTTC. Its translation: CASSSTGTSSYEQYF.

The chain has TRBV7-8 and TRBJ2-1, with TRBD2 identical over 10 bases. V lost 5 bases, J lost 3 bases, and 7 bases stayed unmatched. There are 16 residues in the CDR3. Germline CDR1 SGHVS, CDR2 FQNEAQ. CDR3 bases: TGTGCCAGCAGCCAACAGCGGGGGGGTCTCTACAATGAGCAGTTCTTC. Translating it yields CASSQQRGGLYNEQFF.

In its sample, this clone was seen once. The V call is TRBV5-4, the J call TRBJ2-1; TRBD1 aligns across 7 bases. Germline values: CDR1 SGHNT, CDR2 YYREEE (reference sequence). The trim removed 5 bases at V and 7 bases at J, leaving 6 bases unmatched. The CDR3 has 13 amino acids. CDR3 in amino acids: CASRSTGANEQFF. CDR3 coding DNA: TGTGCCAGCAGATCTACAGGGGCGAATGAGCAGTTCTTC.

This clone was seen a handful of times. The genes are TRBV5-1 and TRBJ1-5; no clear D gene. The CDR3 totals 13 residues. Germline V gene lookup returns CDR1 SGHRS and CDR2 YFSETQ. With 2 bases removed from V and 6 bases from J, the gap between germline ends came to 9 bases. CDR3 nucleotide sequence: TGCGCCAGCAGCTTTAGTGGAGCTCAGCCCCAGCATTTT. Protein: CASSFSGAQPQHF.

The chain employs TRBV5-1 and TRBJ2-5; D might be TRBD1 (5 bases). V dropped 3 bases and J dropped 1 base, with 19 bases sitting between them. The CDR3 sequence is 17 residues long. From germline, CDR1 is SGHRS and CDR2 YFSETQ. The CDR3 coding sequence is TGCGCCAGCAGCTCGGTCACAAGGCCCGACAGCCAAGAGACCCAGTACTTC. Its protein is CASSSVTRPDSQETQYF.

The chain carries TRBV10-3 and TRBJ1-6, with no clear D. Trimming shortened V by 6 bases and J by 7 bases, and 13 bases separated the two germline ends. This CDR3 spans 14 amino acids. The germline V gene encodes CDR1 ENHRY and CDR2 SYGVKD. The CDR3 DNA reads TGTGCCATCAGGCCCGGAACGGAGAATTCACCCCTCCACTTT. Translated: CAIRPGTENSPLHF.

The chain joins TRBV6-4 to TRBJ1-5; the D gene is possibly TRBD1 (6 bases). Looked up from germline, CDR1 is MRHNA and CDR2 is SNTAGT. The CDR3 has 12 amino acids. V was cut by 6 bases and J by 11 bases, with 14 bases left in between. The CDR3 protein is CASRPQGATQHF. DNA for the CDR3: TGTGCCAGCAGACCACAGGGCGCGACCCAGCATTTT.

V gene TRBV7-3 combines with J gene TRBJ1-1; TRBD1 matches 11 bases. From germline, CDR1 is SGHTA and CDR2 FQGTGA. V shed 4 bases and J 0 bases; nucleotides not matched to a gene: 16. The CDR3 loop spans 20 amino acids. CDR3 region: CASSSLPRGQGARMNTEAFF. CDR3 nucleotides: TGTGCCAGCAGCTCATTACCAAGAGGACAGGGGGCGCGTATGAACACTGAAGCTTTCTTT.

The chain recombines TRBV10-1 with TRBJ1-2; perhaps TRBD1 as D (5 bases). CDR1 is WNHNN, CDR2 SYGVQD, per germline (reference sequence). The V and J ends lost 2 bases and 8 bases respectively, with 24 bases between them. This CDR3 has 17 residues. The CDR3 coding sequence is TGCGCCAGCAGTGAGACGCGTTGGGACTTCCCTTCAACCGGCTACACCTTC. Translated: CASSETRWDFPSTGYTF.

J is TRBJ1-1 and V is TRBV7-3; no firm D call. Germline values: CDR1 SGHTA, CDR2 FQGTGA. The germline V and J ends were trimmed by 4 bases and 1 base, with 7 bases remaining between them. The CDR3 loop spans 13 amino acids. CDR3 protein: CASSWEGNTEAFF. The CDR3 DNA reads TGTGCCAGCAGCTGGGAGGGGAACACTGAAGCTTTCTTT.

CDR3 sequence reads: CASSGAIRSYNSPLHF. DNA for the CDR3: TGTGCCAGCAGCGGGGCAATTCGTTCCTATAATTCACCCCTCCACTTT. The chain couples TRBV7-9 to TRBJ1-6; a weak D match, TRBD1 (5 bases). CDR1 is SEHNR and CDR2 is FQNEAQ in the germline V gene (reference sequence). The ends were cut back, 5 bases at V and 1 base at J, with 12 bases in the middle. The CDR3 consists of 16 residues.

This clone was counted between two and nine times. The chain recombines TRBV30 with TRBJ2-6; a weak D match, TRBD1 (6 bases). The V gene's germline CDR1 is GTSNPN and CDR2 SVGIG (reference sequence). V lost 1 base to trimming and J lost 2 bases, with 6 bases between them. The CDR3 has 14 amino acids. The CDR3 coding sequence is TGTGCCTGGAGTGACAGGGCTGGGGCCAACGTCCTGACTTTC. It translates to CAWSDRAGANVLTF.

This clone was observed a handful of times. Other DNA variants within this sample encode the same CDR3. The gene calls are TRBV6-5 and TRBJ2-3, with D possibly being TRBD2 (6 bases). From germline, CDR1 is MNHEY and CDR2 SVGAGI. This CDR3 has 16 residues. V was clipped by 0 bases and J by 0 bases, with 10 bases between them. CDR3 sequence: CASSYSGGASTDTQYF. CDR3 DNA sequence: TGTGCCAGCAGTTACTCGGGCGGGGCAAGCACAGATACGCAGTATTTT.

V is TRBV27 and J is TRBJ1-2; D may be TRBD1 (5 bases). Trimming cost V 2 bases and J 2 bases, with 15 bases left between them. The CDR3 is 16 residues long. Germline V gene sequence: CDR1 MNHEY, CDR2 SMNVEV (reference sequence). The chain's CDR3 is CASSLSPTGTNYGYTF. The CDR3 bases are TGTGCCAGCAGTTTAAGCCCTACAGGTACCAACTATGGCTACACCTTC.

The chain is built from TRBV28 and TRBJ1-6; perhaps TRBD1 as D (6 bases). The length of the CDR3 is 13 residues. Trimming pared 4 bases from V and 16 bases from J, leaving 17 bases between. The germline V gene encodes CDR1 MDHEN and CDR2 SYDVKM. CDR3 sequence: CASSYPWGGLLHF. The CDR3 DNA sequence: TGTGCCAGCAGTTATCCTTGGGGGGGCCTTCTCCACTTT.